The present T cell receptor (beta chain) was sequenced within a study of T cell responses to AZD1222 COVID-19 vaccine. As concerns this clone: What it binds is not known.

Whole-study results and caveats: Clonal diversity was possibly underestimated; the donors were predominantly white British and more often female.

The assay was immunoSEQ multiplex PCR, and TCRdb's table has in-frame clones only and misses some. The repertoire holds under 140,000 clones, with less than 95% as singletons. The junction had 8 bases not matched to a gene; V was cut back by 7 bases and J by 3 bases. The CDR3 loop spans 15 amino acids. CDR1 is LNHDA, CDR2 SQIVND, per germline (reference sequence). This TCR derives from an adult in good health. The specimen comprised peripheral blood, sampled on day 0 of AZD1222 vaccination. The V gene is TRBV19, the J gene TRBJ2-7; TRBD1 agrees at 11 bases. This CDR3 is CASNPGQGALYEQYF. In DNA, the CDR3 is TGTGCCAGTAATCCCGGACAGGGGGCCCTCTACGAGCAGTACTTC.